This entry is about one T cell receptor (beta chain). Its antigen is undetermined. V shed 5 bases and J 3 bases; nucleotides not matched to a gene: 5. The V gene's germline CDR1 is SGHNT and CDR2 YYREEE (reference sequence). The CDR3 runs 15 residues. The sample originates from a study of cytomegalovirus exposure and HLA in healthy donors. Whole-study findings and limits: It was taken for granted in presence/absence analyses that sequencing depth across donors was roughly uniform.

PCR involved 60 Vbeta and 13 Jbeta primers. Clones were sequenced by immunoSEQ multiplex PCR, and TCRdb holds only the in-frame ones, with some missing. Of 140,000 or so clones detected, approximately 79% appear once; the ten largest clones hold 4.3%. This clonotype was sampled from a man between 18 and 35 years old in good health and CMV-seropositive. This chain joins TRBV5-4 and TRBJ2-1; 10 nucleotides match TRBD2. The specimen sequenced was PBMCs. CDR3 region: CASSFGTSVYNEQFF. The DNA for the CDR3 is TGTGCCAGCAGTTTCGGGACTAGCGTCTACAATGAGCAGTTCTTC.